Here is one T cell receptor (beta chain) with its context. The target of this receptor is not known. Base qualities are not provided; no much larger clone lies one nucleotide away. The source of the sample is a study of regulatory T cells (dated by TCRdb to the late 2010s). Looking at the study overall: Between CD3G-deficient patients and healthy controls, the study compared T-cell receptor beta repertoires in sorted regulatory T cells, conventional CD4+ T cells and CD8+ T cells.

Evidence of autoimmunity was found in all CD3G-deficient patients, and more severe autoimmunity was observed in two of the patients. At testing, patients were between 2 and 39 years old and showed lower naive and higher memory CD4+ and CD8+ T-cell proportions. Several individuals with CD3G deficiency were included in the patient group. Patient samples and clinical data came from an international physician network spanning the United States, Europe and Asia. Ficoll density separation was used to isolate peripheral blood mononuclear cells. CD3+ CD8+ CD4- T cells were isolated using a FACSAria cell sorter. Findings and caveats that apply to the study as a whole: Restricted unique TRB V-J pairs and skewed V and J gene usage were observed in patient repertoires, most markedly in regulatory T cells. CD8+ T cells from patients showed a nonsignificant trend toward lower Shannon entropy than control CD8+ cells.

The multiplex PCR relied on 52 forward TRBV primers and 13 reverse TRBJ primers, and amplification bias was corrected through assay-based and computational methods. Within the immunoSEQ assay, multiplex PCR amplified rearranged TRB loci from genomic DNA. TRB amplicons were sequenced on an Illumina HiSeq platform. Per the original workflow: Raw sequences were error-filtered and aligned to reference gene sequences by custom algorithms, then analyzed with the immunoSEQ online tools. Frequencies of productive and nonproductive TRB rearrangements were assessed among unique sequences as well as among total sequences. Assessment of potential self-reactivity relied on the hydrophobicity of positions 6 and 7 in the TRB CDR3, along with their amino acid composition. Group comparisons used t tests, Mann-Whitney tests or two-way ANOVA run in Prism software. Entries here come from immuneACCESS through TCRdb and include only in-frame sequences with V and J called. Some clones fail to appear in such tables; in the studies checked, an unresolved V gene covers under half of the shortfall, and the cause of the remainder is unknown. That table is the source of V, J and clone size, and D and trimming were worked out from the DNA. This sample holds some 9,100 clones; 84% were observed only once. Of the sample, roughly a tenth is held by the ten largest clones.

For this chain, trimming is 4 bases at the V end and 6 bases at the J end, and the number of junction bases without a gene match is 6. The cysteine opens and the phenylalanine closes a CDR3 of 13 amino acids. Only the CDR3 DNA stays, 39 bases, in frame from base 1. Reading the germline V gene gives CDR1 SQVTM and CDR2 ANQGSEA. Specimen: CD8+ T cells sorted from blood. The chain links TRBV29-1 with TRBJ2-1, with 7 bases matching TRBD1. This TCR derives from a person aged 18-35 years with CD3G deficiency. The CDR3 sequence is CSVARGQVNEQFF. At the DNA level, the sequence is TGCAGCGTTGCAAGGGGGCAGGTCAATGAGCAGTTCTTC.